This TCR beta chain was retrieved from a study of glioma-infiltrating T cells. This clonotype has at least ten counts. The antigen remains unidentified. The germline gives CDR1 SGHVS, CDR2 FNYEAQ. The V segment lost 1 base and the J segment 3 bases; nucleotides outside the gene matches: 6. This CDR3 is built from 16 residues. General observations from the study: Very few CDR3 sequences were shared between tissue and blood. Above-expected tissue-blood divergence occurred in all gliomas, most in low-grade ones.

Amplification of TCR alpha and beta CDR3 regions from RNA used iRepertoire nested multiplex PCR. Tissue mRNA or PBMC total RNA, roughly 100-400 ng, went into one-step reverse transcription and amplification. Each CDR3 protein is one row after TCRdb ran MiXCR on the multiplex PCR reads. This sample has 150,000 to 200,000 distinct CDR3 sequences, with more than 30% found just once. This TCR was sampled from a human donor with low-grade glioma or glioblastoma, undergoing nonglioma brain surgery, or in good health (not recorded which). The sample was glioma tissue, nonneoplastic brain tissue, or PBMCs (not recorded which). The V call is TRBV7-6, the J call TRBJ2-1; 7 nucleotides line up with TRBD2. The CDR3 DNA is TGTGCCAGCAGCTTAGTGGCGGGGGAAGGCTACAATGAGCAGTTCTTC. Translated: CASSLVAGEGYNEQFF.